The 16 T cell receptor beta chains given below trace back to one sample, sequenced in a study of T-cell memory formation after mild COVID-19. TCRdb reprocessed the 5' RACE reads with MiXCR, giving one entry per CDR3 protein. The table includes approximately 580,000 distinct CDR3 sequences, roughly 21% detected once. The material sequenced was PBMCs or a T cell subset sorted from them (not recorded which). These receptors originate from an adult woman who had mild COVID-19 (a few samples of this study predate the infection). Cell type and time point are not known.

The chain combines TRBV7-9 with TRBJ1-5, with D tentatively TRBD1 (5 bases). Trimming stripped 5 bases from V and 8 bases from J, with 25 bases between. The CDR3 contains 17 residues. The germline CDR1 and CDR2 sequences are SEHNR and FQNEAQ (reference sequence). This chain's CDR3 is CASSKTWGGVAAEPQHF. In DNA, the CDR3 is TGTGCCAGCAGCAAAACATGGGGGGGGGTCGCGGCTGAGCCCCAGCATTTT. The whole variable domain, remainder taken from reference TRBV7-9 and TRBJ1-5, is DTGVSQNPRHKITKRGQNVTFRCDPISEHNRLYWYRQTLGQGPEFLTYFQNEAQLEKSRLLSDRFSAERPKGSFSTLEIQRTEQGDSAMYLCASSKTWGGVAAEPQHFGDGTRLSIL.

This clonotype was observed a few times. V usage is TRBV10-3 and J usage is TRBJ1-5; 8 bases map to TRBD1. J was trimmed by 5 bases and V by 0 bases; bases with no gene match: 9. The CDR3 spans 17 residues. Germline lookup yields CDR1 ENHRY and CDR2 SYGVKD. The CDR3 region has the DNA TGTGCCATCAGTGAGTCTCCGGACAGGGAAGCTTATCAGCCCCAGCATTTT. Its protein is CAISESPDREAYQPQHF.

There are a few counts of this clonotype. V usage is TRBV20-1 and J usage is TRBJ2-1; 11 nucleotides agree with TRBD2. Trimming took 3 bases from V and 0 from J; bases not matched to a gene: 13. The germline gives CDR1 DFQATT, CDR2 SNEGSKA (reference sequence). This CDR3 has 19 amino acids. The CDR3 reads CSASPSLAGVPSSYNEQFF. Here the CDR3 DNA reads TGCAGTGCTAGCCCCTCACTAGCGGGAGTTCCGAGCTCCTACAATGAGCAGTTCTTC.

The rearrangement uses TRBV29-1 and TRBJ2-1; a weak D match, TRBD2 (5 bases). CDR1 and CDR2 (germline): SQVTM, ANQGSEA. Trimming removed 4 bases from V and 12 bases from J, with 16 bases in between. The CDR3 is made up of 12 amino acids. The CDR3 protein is CSVGPGGQGQFF. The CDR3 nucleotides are TGCAGCGTTGGCCCCGGAGGCCAAGGGCAGTTCTTC.

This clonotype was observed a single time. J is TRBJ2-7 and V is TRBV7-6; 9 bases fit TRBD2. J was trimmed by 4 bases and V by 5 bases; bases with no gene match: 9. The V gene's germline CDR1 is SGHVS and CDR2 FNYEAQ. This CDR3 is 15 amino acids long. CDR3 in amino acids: CASSPLAGDIYEQYF. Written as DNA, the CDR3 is TGTGCCAGCAGCCCATTAGCGGGAGACATATACGAGCAGTACTTC.

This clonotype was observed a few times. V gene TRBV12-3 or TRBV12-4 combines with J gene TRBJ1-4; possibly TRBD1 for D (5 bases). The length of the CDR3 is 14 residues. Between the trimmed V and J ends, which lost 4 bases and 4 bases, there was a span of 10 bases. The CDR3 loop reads CASSWGRRNEKLFF. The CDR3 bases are TGTGCCAGCAGTTGGGGACGGCGTAATGAAAAACTGTTTTTT.

The CDR3 nucleotides read TGTGCCTGGGGGGCGGGCGGCACTGAAGCTTTCTTT. Translation gives CAWGAGGTEAFF. The chain couples TRBV30 to TRBJ1-1; D perhaps matches TRBD1 (5 bases). Trimming removed 5 bases from V and 4 bases from J, with 11 bases in between. There are 12 residues in the CDR3. CDR1 GTSNPN and CDR2 SVGIG come from the germline V gene (reference sequence).

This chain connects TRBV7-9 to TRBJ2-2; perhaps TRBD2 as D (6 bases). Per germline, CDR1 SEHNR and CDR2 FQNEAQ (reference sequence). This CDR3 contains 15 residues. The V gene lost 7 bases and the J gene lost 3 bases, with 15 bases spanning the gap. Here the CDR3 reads CASTAGWLDTGELFF. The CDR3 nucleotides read TGTGCCAGCACCGCGGGGTGGCTGGACACCGGGGAGCTGTTTTTT.

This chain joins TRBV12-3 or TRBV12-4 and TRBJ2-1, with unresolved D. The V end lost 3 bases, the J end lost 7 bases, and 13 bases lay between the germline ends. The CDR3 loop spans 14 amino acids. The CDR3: CASSFRVMGNEQFF. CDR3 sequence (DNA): TGTGCCAGCAGTTTTCGGGTTATGGGGAATGAGCAGTTCTTC.

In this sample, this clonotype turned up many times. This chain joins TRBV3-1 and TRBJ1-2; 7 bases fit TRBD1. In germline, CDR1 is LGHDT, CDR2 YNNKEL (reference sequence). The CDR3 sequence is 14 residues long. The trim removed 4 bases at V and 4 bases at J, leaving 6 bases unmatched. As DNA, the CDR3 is TGTGCCAGCAGCCCCGGGACAGACCCCTATGGCTACACCTTC. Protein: CASSPGTDPYGYTF.

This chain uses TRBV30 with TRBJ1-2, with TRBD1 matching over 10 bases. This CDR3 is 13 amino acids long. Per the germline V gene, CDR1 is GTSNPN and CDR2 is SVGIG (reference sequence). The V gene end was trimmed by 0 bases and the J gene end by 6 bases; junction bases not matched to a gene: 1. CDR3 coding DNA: TGTGCCTGGAGTGTAGGGACAGGGGATGGCTACACCTTC. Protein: CAWSVGTGDGYTF.

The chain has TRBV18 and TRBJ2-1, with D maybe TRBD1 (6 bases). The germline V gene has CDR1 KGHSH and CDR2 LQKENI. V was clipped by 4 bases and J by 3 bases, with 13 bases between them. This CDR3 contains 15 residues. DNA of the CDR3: TGTGCCAGCTCACAGCGGCAGGGGAACTACAATGAGCAGTTCTTC. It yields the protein CASSQRQGNYNEQFF.

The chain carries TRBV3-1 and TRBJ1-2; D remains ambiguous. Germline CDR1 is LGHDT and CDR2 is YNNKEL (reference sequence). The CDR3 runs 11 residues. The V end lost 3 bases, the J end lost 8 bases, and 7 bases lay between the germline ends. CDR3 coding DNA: TGTGCCAGCAGCCAGGGATCCGGCTACACCTTC. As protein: CASSQGSGYTF. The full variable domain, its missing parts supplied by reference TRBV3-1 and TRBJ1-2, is DTAVSQTPKYLVTQMGNDKSIKCEQNLGHDTMYWYKQDSKKFLKIMFSYNNKELIINETVPNRFSPKSPDKAHLNLHINSLELGDSAVYFCASSQGSGYTFGSGTRLTVV.

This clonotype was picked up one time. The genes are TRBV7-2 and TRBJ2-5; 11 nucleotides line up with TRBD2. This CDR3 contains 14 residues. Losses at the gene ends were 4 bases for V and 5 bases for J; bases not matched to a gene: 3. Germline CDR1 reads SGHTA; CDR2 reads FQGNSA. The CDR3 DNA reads TGTGCCAGCAGCTATACTAGCGGGAGTGAGACCCAGTACTTC. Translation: CASSYTSGSETQYF.

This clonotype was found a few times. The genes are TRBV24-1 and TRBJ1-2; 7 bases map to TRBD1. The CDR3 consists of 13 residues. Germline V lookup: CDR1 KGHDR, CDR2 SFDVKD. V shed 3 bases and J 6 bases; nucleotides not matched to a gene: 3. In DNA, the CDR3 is TGTGCCACCAGTGATGCCGACAGGGATGGCTACACCTTC. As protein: CATSDADRDGYTF.

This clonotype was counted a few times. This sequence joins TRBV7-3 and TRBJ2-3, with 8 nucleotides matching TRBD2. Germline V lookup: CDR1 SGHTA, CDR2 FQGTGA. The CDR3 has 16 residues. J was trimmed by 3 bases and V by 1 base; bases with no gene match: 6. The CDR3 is CASSLMGLVGTDTQYF. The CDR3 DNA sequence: TGTGCCAGCAGCTTAATGGGACTAGTTGGTACAGATACGCAGTATTTT.